The source of this T cell receptor (beta chain) is a study of T-cell memory formation after mild COVID-19. In the study overall: TCR clusters were mostly donor specific.

From the 5' RACE reads, TCRdb called clonotypes with MiXCR, one entry per CDR3 protein. Here the sample spans about 210,000 distinct CDR3 sequences, 8% to 11% being singletons. Germline lookup yields CDR1 SGHKS and CDR2 YYEKEE (reference sequence). Trimming left V 0 bases short and J 9 bases short, with 17 bases between. The CDR3 sequence is 15 residues long. This clonotype was detected a few times. The antigen remains unidentified. The study, taken as a whole, reports: Prior to infection, memory already included some responding clones, suggesting cross-reactive memory joined.

The specimen was PBMCs or a T cell subset sorted from them (not recorded which). This rearrangement joins TRBV5-5 to TRBJ2-3; perhaps TRBD1 as D (6 bases). This TCR came from a man between 18 and 35 years old who had mild COVID-19 (a few samples of this study predate the infection). Cell type and time point are not known. The CDR3: CASSLAPGELGTQYF. As DNA, the CDR3 is TGTGCCAGCAGCTTGGCTCCAGGGGAGCTGGGGACGCAGTATTTT.